Each of the 8 T cell receptor beta chains below was sequenced from the same sample in a study of vaccination and CD4 T cells after COVID-19. Cultured CD4+ T cells had their DNA profiled by the Oncomine TCR Beta short-read assay. TCRdb called the PCR reads again in MiXCR, with one record for every CDR3 protein. In the table there are about 20,000 distinct CDR3 sequences, approximately 59% of which are singletons. Treatment specified: 10-day PBMC culture with coronavirus spike peptide pools or control peptides (ViraFEST assay). These receptors' targets are unknown. Sequencing was performed on CD4+ T cells from blood, cultured in vitro, taken after SARS-CoV-2 vaccination. The receptor set was obtained from a human donor who had recovered from COVID-19.

This chain connects TRBV2 to TRBJ2-7; 9 nucleotides align to TRBD2. J was trimmed by 5 bases and V by 6 bases; bases with no gene match: 8. The length of the CDR3 is 14 residues. The germline V gene encodes CDR1 SNHLY and CDR2 FYNNEI. Written as DNA, the CDR3 is TGTGCCAGCAGATCTAATAGCGGGAGCCACGAGCAGTACTTC. Its translation is CASRSNSGSHEQYF.

The chain recombines TRBV19 with TRBJ2-3; D is undetermined. Trimming cost V 5 bases and J 0 bases, with 15 bases left between them. The CDR3 totals 16 residues. The germline V gene has CDR1 LNHDA and CDR2 SQIVND (reference sequence). CDR3 DNA: TGTGCCAGTAGTGCGCGGACGGACCCTAGCACAGATACGCAGTATTTT. The encoded protein is CASSARTDPSTDTQYF.

V usage is TRBV11-3 and J usage is TRBJ1-1; 7 positions match TRBD1. V trimming: 6 bases; J trimming: 8 bases; junction bases outside the gene matches: 12. In germline, CDR1 is SGHNT, CDR2 YENEEA. The CDR3 is 14 residues long. CDR3 in amino acids: CASRAGTENIEAFF. CDR3 in DNA: TGTGCCAGCAGAGCCGGGACAGAGAATATCGAAGCTTTCTTT.

The chain links TRBV15 to TRBJ1-1; tentative D call: TRBD1 (6 bases). From germline, CDR1 is LNHNV and CDR2 YYDKDF (reference sequence). V lost 4 bases and J 4 bases, leaving 13 bases between the germline ends. The CDR3 is 14 residues long. The CDR3 DNA follows: TGTGCCACCAGCATCAAACAGGGCGGCACTGAAGCTTTCTTT. The encoded protein is CATSIKQGGTEAFF.

The chain links TRBV24-1 to TRBJ2-1; D is perhaps TRBD2 (5 bases). The germline V and J ends were trimmed by 4 bases and 4 bases, with 13 bases remaining between them. The CDR3 sequence is 15 residues long. CDR1 and CDR2 from the germline V gene are KGHDR and SFDVKD. CDR3 in amino acids: CATSDPNSGYNEQFF. The CDR3 DNA reads as TGTGCCACCAGTGACCCAAACTCGGGATACAATGAGCAGTTCTTC.

The chain combines TRBV27 with TRBJ1-6, with TRBD1 identical over 7 bases. The V and J ends lost 3 bases and 0 bases, in that order; junction bases with no gene match: 5. CDR3 length: 17 residues. Per the germline V gene, CDR1 is MNHEY and CDR2 is SMNVEV (reference sequence). CDR3 coding DNA: TGTGCCAGCAGTTTCAGACAGGGTAGCTCCTATAATTCACCCCTCCACTTT. Its translation is CASSFRQGSSYNSPLHF.

The chain employs TRBV7-6 and TRBJ2-2; 8 bases are a match to TRBD1. In germline, CDR1 is SGHVS, CDR2 FNYEAQ. V was pared by 5 bases and J by 5 bases, with 7 bases of the junction left unmatched. This CDR3 has 15 residues. The CDR3: CASSPDRGLTGELFF. CDR3 sequence (DNA): TGTGCCAGCAGCCCTGACAGGGGTCTGACCGGGGAGCTGTTTTTT.

The V gene is TRBV11-3, the J gene TRBJ1-2; D may be TRBD1 (6 bases). This CDR3 is 14 amino acids long. Germline CDR1 reads SGHNT; CDR2 reads YENEEA. Trimming left V 4 bases short and J 6 bases short, with 15 bases between. This CDR3 is CASSSDRSGHGYTF. As DNA, the CDR3 is TGTGCCAGCAGCTCCGACAGGTCAGGCCATGGCTACACCTTC.